A selection of T cell receptor beta chains follows, all from one sample in a study of a mutant IDH1 vaccine in newly diagnosed glioma. Clones were read by immunoSEQ multiplex PCR, and TCRdb kept only the in-frame ones, dropping some. This sample yields about 66,000 clones, of which just over 85% are seen a single time; over 2.5% belongs to the top ten. This specimen consisted of PBMCs, obtained from a glioma patient treated with radiotherapy, temozolomide or both. These receptors were collected from a man aged 25 to 40 with glioma. CDR3s include the opening cysteine and the closing phenylalanine or tryptophan. The D gene is left open where the match is weak. The size entry is marked missing in some rows and otherwise reads once, few, many or a size class.

>TRBJ2-2|once|TRBV10-2|NA
TGCGCCACCATGCCGTTCAGGTGGAACGGGGAGCTGTTTTTT
CATMPFRWNGELFF
>TRBJ1-1|NA|TRBV2|NA
TGTGCCAGCAGTAAGCAGGGAATTAGGATGAACACTGAAGCTTTCTTT
CASSKQGIRMNTEAFF
>TRBJ1-1|NA|TRBV27|NA
TGTGCCAGCAGTGGACGGTTGAACACTGAAGCTTTCTTT
CASSGRLNTEAFF
>TRBJ1-3|NA|TRBV10-2|NA
TGCGCCAGCAGTGTATCACTCTCTGGAAACACCATATATTTT
CASSVSLSGNTIYF
>TRBJ2-2|NA|TRBV6-6|TRBD1
TGTGCCAGCAGTTACTCTGGCAGGGGGCTTACCGGGGAGCTGTTTTTT
CASSYSGRGLTGELFF
>TRBJ1-5|NA|TRBV19|NA
TGTGCCAGTAGTATACAGTTCAATCAGCCCCAGCATTTT
CASSIQFNQPQHF
>TRBJ1-1|few|TRBV18|NA
TGTGCCAGCTCACCACGGGCGACAGCCAACACTGAAGCTTTCTTT
CASSPRATANTEAFF
>TRBJ2-4|NA|TRBV5-1|NA
TGCGCCAGCAGCGGGATCTCCGGCGATATAGCCAAAAACATTCAGTACTTC
CASSGISGDIAKNIQYF
>TRBJ1-1|NA|TRBV5-4|TRBD1
TGTGCCAGCAGCTTAAACCCCGGGACAGGGTTGAACACTGAAGCTTTCTTT
CASSLNPGTGLNTEAFF
>TRBJ1-6|NA|TRBV28|NA
TGTGCCAGCAGTTTTCTTACAGCCAGCTCCTATAATTCACCCCTCCACTTT
CASSFLTASSYNSPLHF
>TRBJ1-2|NA|TRBV7-2|NA
TGTGCCAGCAGCTTAGACAGTCTCTATGGCTACACCTTC
CASSLDSLYGYTF
>TRBJ2-7|NA|TRBV5-1|TRBD2
TGCGCCAGCAGCCCGAGGACTAGCACGGGATACGAGCAGTACTTC
CASSPRTSTGYEQYF
>TRBJ1-5|NA|TRBV27|NA
TGTGCCAGCAGTTTCGGGGGGCCCCGCAGCAATCAGCCCCAGCATTTT
CASSFGGPRSNQPQHF